Reported below is one TCR beta chain. What it binds is not known. The entry originates in a study of memory CD4+ T cells and cytomegalovirus serostatus. Overall study context: Healthy Belgian adult donors included roughly ten CMV-positive and some 23 CMV-negative people. Study-wide results and caveats: Each of 60 to 80 CMV-associated TCRbeta sequences occurred in one to five individuals. The CMV-associated TCR signature appears largely within the CD4+ memory repertoire.

Germline V gene lookup returns CDR1 ENHRY and CDR2 SYGVKD. CDR3 size: 18 residues. Trimming cost V 3 bases and J 1 base; bases outside gene matches: 11. Single viable CD3+CD4+CD8-CD45RO+ cells were sorted as the memory CD4+ T cells. Total CD4+ T cells were enriched by CD4 positive selection. Assay used: immunoSEQ multiplex PCR; TCRdb lists only in-frame clones, some missing. The table has about 64,000 clones, roughly three quarters seen once. The receptor was isolated from an adult in good health and CMV-seronegative. The specimen sequenced was memory CD4+ T cells from blood. The chain links TRBV10-3 to TRBJ2-5, with 10 positions matching TRBD2. The CDR3 region has the DNA TGTGCCATCAGTGAACGGCTAGCGGGGGAAAAACCCCAAGAGACCCAGTACTTC. Translating it yields CAISERLAGEKPQETQYF.